The T cell receptor beta chain under discussion was sequenced for a study of blood T cell repertoires in COVID-19. Study details: Specimens from acute and convalescent COVID-19 originated in the United States, Italy and Spain. T cells, B-cell-depleted T cells, or PBMCs provided the cDNA or gDNA that served as material.

Original data processing: Reference gene primer amplification gave nucleated cell count estimates. Some clones are missing from TCRdb's copy, which holds only in-frame ones; the method was immunoSEQ multiplex PCR. That table gives V, J and clone size, and the DNA gave D and trimming. Of about 39,000 clones in the sample, about nine tenths were seen once. Germline V gives CDR1 MDHEN, CDR2 SYDVKM. Trimming at V came to 6 bases and at J to 6 bases, leaving 7 bases not matched to a gene. The length of the CDR3 is 13 residues. The source material was peripheral blood. This chain connects TRBV28 to TRBJ1-2, with 7 nucleotides matching TRBD1. The source is a man aged 55 to 69 with acute or convalescent COVID-19. The CDR3 sequence: CASSPQGMDGYTF. The CDR3 DNA reads as TGTGCCAGCAGCCCACAGGGGATGGATGGCTACACCTTC.